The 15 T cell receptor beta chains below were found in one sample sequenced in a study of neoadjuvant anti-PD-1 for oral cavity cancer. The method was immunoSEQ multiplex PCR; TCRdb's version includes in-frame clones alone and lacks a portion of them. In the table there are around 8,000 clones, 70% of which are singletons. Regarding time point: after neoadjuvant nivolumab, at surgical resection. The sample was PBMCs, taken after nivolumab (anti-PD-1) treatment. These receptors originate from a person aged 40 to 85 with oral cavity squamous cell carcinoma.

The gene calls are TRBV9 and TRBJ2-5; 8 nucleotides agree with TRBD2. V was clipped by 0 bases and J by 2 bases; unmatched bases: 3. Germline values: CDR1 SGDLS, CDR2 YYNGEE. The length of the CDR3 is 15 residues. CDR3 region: CASSVVAGRQETQYF. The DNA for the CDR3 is TGTGCCAGCAGCGTAGTAGCGGGGAGACAAGAGACCCAGTACTTC.

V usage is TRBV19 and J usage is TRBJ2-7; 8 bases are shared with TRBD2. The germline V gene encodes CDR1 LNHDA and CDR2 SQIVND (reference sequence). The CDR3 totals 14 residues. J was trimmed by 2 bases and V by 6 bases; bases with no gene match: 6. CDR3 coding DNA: TGTGCCAGTAGGCCGGGGGGGGGAGCCTACGAGCAGTACTTC. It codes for CASRPGGGAYEQYF.

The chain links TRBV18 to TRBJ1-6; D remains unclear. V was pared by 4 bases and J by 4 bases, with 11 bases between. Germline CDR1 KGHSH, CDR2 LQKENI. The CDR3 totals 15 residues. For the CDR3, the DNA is TGTGCCAGCTCACTCGCGGAGGGTTATAATTCACCCCTCCACTTT. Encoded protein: CASSLAEGYNSPLHF. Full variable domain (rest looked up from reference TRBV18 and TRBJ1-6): NAGVMQNPRHLVRRRGQEARLRCSPMKGHSHVYWYRQLPEEGLKFMVYLQKENIIDESGMPKERFSAEFPKEGPSILRIQQVVRGDSAAYFCASSLAEGYNSPLHFGNGTRLTVT.

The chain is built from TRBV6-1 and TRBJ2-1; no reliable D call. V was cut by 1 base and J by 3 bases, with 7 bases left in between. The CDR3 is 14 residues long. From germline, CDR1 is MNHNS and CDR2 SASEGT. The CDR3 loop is CASSEVVSYNEQFF. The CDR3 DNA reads TGTGCCAGCAGTGAAGTTGTCAGCTACAATGAGCAGTTCTTC.

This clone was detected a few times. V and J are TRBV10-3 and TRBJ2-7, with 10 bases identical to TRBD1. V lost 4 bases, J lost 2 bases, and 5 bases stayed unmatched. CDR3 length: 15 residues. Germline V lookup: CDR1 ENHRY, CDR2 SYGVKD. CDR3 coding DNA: TGTGCCATCAGTGCAGCCGGGACAGGGGCCTACGAGCAGTACTTC. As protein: CAISAAGTGAYEQYF.

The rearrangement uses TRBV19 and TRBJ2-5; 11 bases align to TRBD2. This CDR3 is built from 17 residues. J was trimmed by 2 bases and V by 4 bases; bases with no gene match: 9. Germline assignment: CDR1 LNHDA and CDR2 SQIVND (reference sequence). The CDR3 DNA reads TGTGCCAGTAGTAGAAAGGTAGCGGGGGGGGCACAAGAGACCCAGTACTTC. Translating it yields CASSRKVAGGAQETQYF. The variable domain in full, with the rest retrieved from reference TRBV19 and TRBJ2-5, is DGGITQSPKYLFRKEGQNVTLSCEQNLNHDAMYWYRQDPGQGLRLIYYSQIVNDFQKGDIAEGYSVSREKKESFPLTVTSAQKNPTAFYLCASSRKVAGGAQETQYFGPGTRLLVL.

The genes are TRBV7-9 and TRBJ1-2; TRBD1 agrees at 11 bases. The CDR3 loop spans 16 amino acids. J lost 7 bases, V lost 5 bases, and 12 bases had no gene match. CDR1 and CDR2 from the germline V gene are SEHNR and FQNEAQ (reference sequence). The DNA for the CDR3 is TGTGCCAGCAGCCCCGAGGTGGGGACAGGGGGTTCTGGCTACACCTTC. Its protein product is CASSPEVGTGGSGYTF.

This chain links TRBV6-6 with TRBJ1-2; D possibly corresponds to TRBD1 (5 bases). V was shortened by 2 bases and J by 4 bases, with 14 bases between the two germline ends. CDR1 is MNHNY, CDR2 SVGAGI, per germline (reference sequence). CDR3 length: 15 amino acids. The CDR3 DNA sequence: TGTGCCAGCAGTTACCCCCGGGAAGGGGTCTATGGCTACACCTTC. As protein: CASSYPREGVYGYTF.

The CDR3 nucleotides are TGTGCCAGCAGCTTTCTGTCTGGCTCCTACAATGAGCAGTTCTTC. It encodes CASSFLSGSYNEQFF. The J gene is TRBJ2-1, the V gene TRBV7-8; D is undetermined. V was cut by 3 bases and J by 0 bases, with 9 bases left in between. Germline V lookup: CDR1 SGHVS, CDR2 FQNEAQ. This CDR3 comprises 15 residues.

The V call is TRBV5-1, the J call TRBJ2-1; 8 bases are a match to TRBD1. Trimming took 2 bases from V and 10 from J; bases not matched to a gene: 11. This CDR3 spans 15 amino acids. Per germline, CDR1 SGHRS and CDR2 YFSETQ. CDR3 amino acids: CASSFRTGGTGEQFF. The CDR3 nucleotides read TGCGCCAGCAGCTTCCGTACAGGGGGGACCGGGGAGCAGTTCTTC.

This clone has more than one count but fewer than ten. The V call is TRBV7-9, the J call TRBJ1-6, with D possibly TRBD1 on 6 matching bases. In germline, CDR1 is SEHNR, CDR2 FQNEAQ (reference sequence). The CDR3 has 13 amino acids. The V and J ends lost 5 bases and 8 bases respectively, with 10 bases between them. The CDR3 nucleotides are TGTGCCAGCAGCGGCTACAGGGATTCACCCCTCCACTTT. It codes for CASSGYRDSPLHF.

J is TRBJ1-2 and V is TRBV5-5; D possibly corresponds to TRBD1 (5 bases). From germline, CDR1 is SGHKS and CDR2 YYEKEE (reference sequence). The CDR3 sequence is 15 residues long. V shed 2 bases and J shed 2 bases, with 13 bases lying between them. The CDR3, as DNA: TGTGCCAGCAGCTTTGGTCCGGCAGGGAACTATGGCTACACCTTC. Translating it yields CASSFGPAGNYGYTF.

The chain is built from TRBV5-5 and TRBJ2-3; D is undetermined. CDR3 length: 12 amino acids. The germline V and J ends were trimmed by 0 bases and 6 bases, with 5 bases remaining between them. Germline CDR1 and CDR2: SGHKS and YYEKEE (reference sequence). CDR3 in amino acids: CASSLVRDTQYF. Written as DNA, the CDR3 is TGTGCCAGCAGCTTGGTCCGGGATACGCAGTATTTT.

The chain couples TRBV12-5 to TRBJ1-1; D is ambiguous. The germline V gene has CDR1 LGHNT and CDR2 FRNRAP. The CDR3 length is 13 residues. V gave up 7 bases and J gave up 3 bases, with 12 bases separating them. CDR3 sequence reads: CASENERDTEAFF. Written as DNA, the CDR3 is TGTGCTAGTGAAAACGAGCGGGACACTGAAGCTTTCTTT.

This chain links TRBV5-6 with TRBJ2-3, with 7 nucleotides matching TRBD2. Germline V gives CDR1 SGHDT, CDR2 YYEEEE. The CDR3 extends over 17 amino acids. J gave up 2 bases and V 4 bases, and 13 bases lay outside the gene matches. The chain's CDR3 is CASSRPEGGGSTDTQYF. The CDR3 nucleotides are TGTGCCAGCAGCAGGCCCGAGGGCGGGGGATCCACAGATACGCAGTATTTT.